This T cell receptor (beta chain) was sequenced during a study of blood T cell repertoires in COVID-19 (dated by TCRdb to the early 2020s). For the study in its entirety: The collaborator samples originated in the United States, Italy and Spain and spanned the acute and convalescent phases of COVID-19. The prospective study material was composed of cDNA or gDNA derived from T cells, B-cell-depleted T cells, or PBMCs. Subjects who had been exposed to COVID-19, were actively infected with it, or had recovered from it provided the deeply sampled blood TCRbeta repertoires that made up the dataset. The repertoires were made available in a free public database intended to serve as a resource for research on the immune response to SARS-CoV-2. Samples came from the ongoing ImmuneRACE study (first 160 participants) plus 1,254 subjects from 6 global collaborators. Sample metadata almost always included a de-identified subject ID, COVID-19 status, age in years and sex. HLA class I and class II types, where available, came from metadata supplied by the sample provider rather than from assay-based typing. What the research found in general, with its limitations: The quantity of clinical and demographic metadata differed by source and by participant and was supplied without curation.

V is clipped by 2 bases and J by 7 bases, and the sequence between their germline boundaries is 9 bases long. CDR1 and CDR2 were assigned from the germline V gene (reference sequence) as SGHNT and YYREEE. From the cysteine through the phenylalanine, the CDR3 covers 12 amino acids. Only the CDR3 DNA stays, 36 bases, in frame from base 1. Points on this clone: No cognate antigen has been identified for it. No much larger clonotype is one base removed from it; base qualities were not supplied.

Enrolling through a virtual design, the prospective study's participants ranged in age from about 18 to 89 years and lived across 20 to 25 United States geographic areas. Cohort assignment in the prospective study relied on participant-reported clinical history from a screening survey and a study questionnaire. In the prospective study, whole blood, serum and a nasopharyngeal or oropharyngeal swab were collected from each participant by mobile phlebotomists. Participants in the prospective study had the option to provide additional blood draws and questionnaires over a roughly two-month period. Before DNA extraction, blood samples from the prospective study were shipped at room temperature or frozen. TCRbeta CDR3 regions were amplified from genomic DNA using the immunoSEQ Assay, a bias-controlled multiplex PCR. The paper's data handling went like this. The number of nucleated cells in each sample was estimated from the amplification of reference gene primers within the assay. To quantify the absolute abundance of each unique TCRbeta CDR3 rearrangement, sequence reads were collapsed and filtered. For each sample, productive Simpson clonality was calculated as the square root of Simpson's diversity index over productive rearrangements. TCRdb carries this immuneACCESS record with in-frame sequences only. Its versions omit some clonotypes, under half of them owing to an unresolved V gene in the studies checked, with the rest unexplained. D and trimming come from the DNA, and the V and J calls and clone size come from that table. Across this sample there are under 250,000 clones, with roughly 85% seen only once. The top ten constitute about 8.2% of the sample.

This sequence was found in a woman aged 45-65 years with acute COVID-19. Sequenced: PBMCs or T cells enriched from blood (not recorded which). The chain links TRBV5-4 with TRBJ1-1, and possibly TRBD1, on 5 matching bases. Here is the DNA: TGTGCCAGCAGCTTAGGTAGGGGTGAAGCTTTCTTT. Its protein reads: CASSLGRGEAFF.